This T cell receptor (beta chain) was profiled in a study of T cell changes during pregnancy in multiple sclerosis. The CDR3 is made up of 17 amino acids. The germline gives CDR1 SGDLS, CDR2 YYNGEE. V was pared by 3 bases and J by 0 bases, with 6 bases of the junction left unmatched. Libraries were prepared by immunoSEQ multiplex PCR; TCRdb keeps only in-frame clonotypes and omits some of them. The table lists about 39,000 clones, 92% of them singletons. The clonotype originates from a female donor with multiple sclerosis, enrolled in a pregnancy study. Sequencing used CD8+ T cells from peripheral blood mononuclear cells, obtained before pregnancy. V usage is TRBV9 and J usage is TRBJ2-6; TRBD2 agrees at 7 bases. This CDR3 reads CASSGTGGGSGANVLTF. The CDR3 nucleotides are TGTGCCAGCAGCGGAACCGGCGGGGGCTCTGGGGCCAACGTCCTGACTTTC.